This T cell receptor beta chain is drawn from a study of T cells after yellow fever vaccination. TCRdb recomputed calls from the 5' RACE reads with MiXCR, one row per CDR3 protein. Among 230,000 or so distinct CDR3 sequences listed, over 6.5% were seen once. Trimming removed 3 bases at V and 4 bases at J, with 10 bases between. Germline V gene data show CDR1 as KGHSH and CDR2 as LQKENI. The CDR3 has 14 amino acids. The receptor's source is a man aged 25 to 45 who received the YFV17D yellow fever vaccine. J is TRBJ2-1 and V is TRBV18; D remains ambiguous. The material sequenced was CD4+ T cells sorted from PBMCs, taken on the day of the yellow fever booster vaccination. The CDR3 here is CASSPSDGYNEQFF. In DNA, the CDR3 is TGTGCCAGCTCACCCTCGGACGGATACAATGAGCAGTTCTTC.